Shown below are 20 T cell receptor beta chains from a single sample sequenced in a study of shared clonotypes between healthy human individuals (dated by TCRdb to the early 2020s). The library was made by the immunoSEQ multiplex PCR assay. Held by TCRdb, this immuneACCESS table contains in-frame sequences only and omits some clones. Under half of the omission traces to an unresolved V gene where checked; the cause of the rest is unknown. The sample data list hundreds of thousands of clones, and 74% of these were observed just once. In total, the top ten clones hold 1.5% to 2% of the sample. Sequenced: memory CD4+ T cells sorted from blood. The cell subset or site label corresponds to: CD45RA-negative fraction. These receptors originate from a young woman in good health.

This chain connects TRBV19 to TRBJ2-3, with 7 bases fitting TRBD2. The V and J ends lost 6 bases and 8 bases, in that order; junction bases with no gene match: 2. The CDR3 sequence is 11 residues long. CDR1 and CDR2 (germline): LNHDA, SQIVND (reference sequence). The CDR3 region is CASSPGGTQYF. For the CDR3, the DNA is TGTGCCAGTAGCCCGGGGGGTACGCAGTATTTT.

This clone was picked up many times. This chain uses TRBV21-1 with TRBJ1-5. TRBV21-1 is recorded as a pseudogene. This CDR3 spans 10 amino acids. The CDR3 is CASKSQPQHF. Here the CDR3 DNA reads TGTGCCAGCAAGAGTCAGCCCCAGCATTTT.

This clone was detected only a few times. The rearrangement uses TRBV19 and TRBJ1-1; TRBD1 matches 7 bases. There are 13 residues in the CDR3. Trimming took 6 bases from V and 4 from J; bases not matched to a gene: 5. From germline, CDR1 is LNHDA and CDR2 SQIVND (reference sequence). This CDR3 is CASRAQGSTEAFF. The CDR3 DNA is TGTGCCAGTAGGGCACAGGGGAGCACTGAAGCTTTCTTT. The entire variable domain, with the rest obtained from reference TRBV19 and TRBJ1-1, is as follows: DGGITQSPKYLFRKEGQNVTLSCEQNLNHDAMYWYRQDPGQGLRLIYYSQIVNDFQKGDIAEGYSVSREKKESFPLTVTSAQKNPTAFYLCASRAQGSTEAFFGQGTRLTVV.

The rearrangement links TRBV14 to TRBJ2-3; a possible D gene is TRBD2 (5 bases). There are 13 residues in the CDR3. Trimming cost V 3 bases and J 10 bases, with 14 bases left between them. Germline V lookup: CDR1 SGHDN, CDR2 FVKESK. The CDR3 sequence: CASSHLPRASQYF. Written as DNA, the CDR3 is TGTGCCAGCAGCCACCTCCCGCGGGCCTCGCAGTATTTT. The full variable domain, with the rest looked up from reference TRBV14 and TRBJ2-3, is EAGVTQFPSHSVIEKGQTVTLRCDPISGHDNLYWYRRVMGKEIKFLLHFVKESKQDESGMPNNRFLAERTGGTYSTLKVQPAELEDSGVYFCASSHLPRASQYFGPGTRLTVL.

The chain has TRBV19 and TRBJ2-7; 7 bases line up with TRBD1. Germline CDR1 is LNHDA and CDR2 is SQIVND (reference sequence). CDR3 length: 15 amino acids. Trimming at V came to 3 bases and at J to 2 bases, leaving 7 bases not matched to a gene. The CDR3 loop reads CASSIGGQAPYEQYF. In nucleotides, the CDR3 is TGTGCCAGTAGTATTGGCGGACAGGCCCCCTACGAGCAGTACTTC.

The gene calls are TRBV6-1 and TRBJ1-5; TRBD1 matches at 7 bases. The CDR3 is made up of 14 amino acids. The V segment lost 6 bases and the J segment 2 bases; nucleotides outside the gene matches: 4. Germline-derived CDR1 and CDR2 are MNHNS and SASEGT. CDR3 in amino acids: CASRRTGRNQPQHF. DNA of the CDR3: TGTGCCAGCAGACGGACAGGACGCAATCAGCCCCAGCATTTT.

CDR3 coding DNA: TGTGCCAGTACTAACCCGGCCACTGAAGCTTTCTTT. It is translated as CASTNPATEAFF. This chain connects TRBV19 to TRBJ1-1, with D unclear. Trimming removed 7 bases at V and 4 bases at J, with 10 bases between. The CDR3 is made up of 12 amino acids. CDR1 and CDR2 from the germline V gene are LNHDA and SQIVND (reference sequence). Filled out from reference TRBV19 and TRBJ1-1, the complete variable domain reads DGGITQSPKYLFRKEGQNVTLSCEQNLNHDAMYWYRQDPGQGLRLIYYSQIVNDFQKGDIAEGYSVSREKKESFPLTVTSAQKNPTAFYLCASTNPATEAFFGQGTRLTVV.

The chain uses TRBV9 and TRBJ1-3, with 8 bases identical to TRBD1. The J segment lost 4 bases and the V segment lost 3 bases, leaving 6 bases of the junction unmatched. Germline V CDR1 and CDR2: SGDLS, YYNGEE. The CDR3 is 15 amino acids. The CDR3 sequence: CASSAGQARGNTIYF. The CDR3 coding sequence is TGTGCCAGCAGCGCGGGACAGGCAAGGGGAAACACCATATATTTT.

The chain joins TRBV5-4 to TRBJ1-1; 7 nucleotides align to TRBD1. CDR1 and CDR2 (germline): SGHNT, YYREEE (reference sequence). Losses at the gene ends were 4 bases for V and 1 base for J; bases not matched to a gene: 10. This CDR3 region has 16 residues. CDR3 nucleotide sequence: TGTGCCAGCAGCCCCAAGCAGGGGGGAAAGAACACTGAAGCTTTCTTT. Translating it yields CASSPKQGGKNTEAFF.

This chain links TRBV7-9 with TRBJ2-3; 9 nucleotides match TRBD2. This CDR3 region has 16 residues. V dropped 5 bases and J dropped 2; count of bases not matched to a gene: 8. The V gene's germline CDR1 is SEHNR and CDR2 FQNEAQ (reference sequence). CDR3 in DNA: TGTGCCAGCAGCCCCGGACTAGCGCCGTTCACAGATACGCAGTATTTT. It translates to CASSPGLAPFTDTQYF. Complete variable domain (other parts from reference TRBV7-9 and TRBJ2-3): DTGVSQNPRHKITKRGQNVTFRCDPISEHNRLYWYRQTLGQGPEFLTYFQNEAQLEKSRLLSDRFSAERPKGSFSTLEIQRTEQGDSAMYLCASSPGLAPFTDTQYFGPGTRLTVL.

J is TRBJ1-5 and V is TRBV15; D ambiguous. The germline V and J ends were trimmed by 3 bases and 2 bases, with 17 bases remaining between them. The germline V gene encodes CDR1 LNHNV and CDR2 YYDKDF (reference sequence). The CDR3 is 17 amino acids. The CDR3 is CATSRESPGRGNQPQHF. In nucleotides, the CDR3 is TGTGCCACCAGCAGGGAATCCCCCGGGCGGGGCAATCAGCCCCAGCATTTT. The complete variable domain, with remaining parts taken from reference TRBV15 and TRBJ1-5, reads DAMVIQNPRYQVTQFGKPVTLSCSQTLNHNVMYWYQQKSSQAPKLLFHYYDKDFNNEADTPDNFQSRRPNTSFCFLDIRSPGLGDTAMYLCATSRESPGRGNQPQHFGDGTRLSIL.

This clone was counted a few times. CDR3 region: CASSEVWTGAETQYF. CDR3 sequence (DNA): TGTGCCAGCAGTGAAGTTTGGACAGGGGCAGAGACCCAGTACTTC. This rearrangement joins TRBV2 to TRBJ2-5; 9 bases fit TRBD1. The junction had 4 bases not matched to a gene; V was cut back by 1 base and J by 4 bases. The CDR3 consists of 15 residues. Germline V CDR1 and CDR2: SNHLY, FYNNEI.

DNA of the CDR3: TGTGCCAGTAGTACCCCCCGGTCGGGGTTGAACACCGGGGAGCTGTTTTTT. Translated, it gives CASSTPRSGLNTGELFF. This chain connects TRBV19 to TRBJ2-2, with D perhaps matching TRBD2 (5 bases). Germline V CDR1 and CDR2: LNHDA, SQIVND (reference sequence). The CDR3 is 17 residues long. V shed 4 bases and J shed 1 base, with 16 bases lying between them.

The V and J genes are TRBV11-2 and TRBJ2-2; D unclear. CDR1 is SGHAT and CDR2 is FQNNGV in the germline V gene. This CDR3 contains 15 residues. The germline V and J ends were trimmed by 1 base and 3 bases, with 9 bases remaining between them. The CDR3 DNA sequence: TGTGCCAGCAGCTTAGGAGCGTTGTACACCGGGGAGCTGTTTTTT. Protein: CASSLGALYTGELFF.

The V gene is TRBV7-8, the J gene TRBJ2-1; no clear D gene. Germline lookup yields CDR1 SGHVS and CDR2 FQNEAQ. V was pared by 5 bases and J by 1 base, with 15 bases between. The CDR3 is 16 residues long. The CDR3 here is CASSLYRLGSYNEQFF. The CDR3, as DNA: TGTGCCAGCAGCCTCTACCGGCTCGGTTCCTACAATGAGCAGTTCTTC.

This clone has a single count. The CDR3 reads CASSLGSGMNVNTEAFF. In DNA, the CDR3 is TGTGCCAGCAGTCTTGGGTCAGGGATGAATGTGAACACTGAAGCTTTCTTT. The J gene is TRBJ1-1, the V gene TRBV5-4, with D possibly matching TRBD1 (5 bases). V was trimmed by 5 bases and J by 0 bases, leaving 20 bases between them. The length of the CDR3 is 17 residues. CDR1 and CDR2 from the germline V gene are SGHNT and YYREEE (reference sequence). Combining the CDR3 with reference TRBV5-4 and TRBJ1-1 gives the whole variable domain ETGVTQSPTHLIKTRGQQVTLRCSSQSGHNTVSWYQQALGQGPQFIFQYYREEENGRGNFPPRFSGLQFPNYSSELNVNALELDDSALYLCASSLGSGMNVNTEAFFGQGTRLTVV.

The rearrangement uses TRBV7-2 and TRBJ1-2, with a tentative D call TRBD1 (6 bases). The CDR3 totals 15 residues. Trimming took off 9 bases at V and 2 bases at J, with 19 bases between the two ends. Germline V gene lookup returns CDR1 SGHTA and CDR2 FQGNSA. CDR3 sequence (DNA): TGTGCCAGTTCTTTTGCCCGGGACACAAACTATGGCTACACCTTC. Amino acid sequence: CASSFARDTNYGYTF. Full variable domain (outside the CDR3, taken from reference TRBV7-2 and TRBJ1-2): GAGVSQSPSNKVTEKGKDVELRCDPISGHTALYWYRQSLGQGLEFLIYFQGNSAPDKSGLPSDRFSAERTGGSVSTLTIQRTQQEDSAVYLCASSFARDTNYGYTFGSGTRLTVV.

The chain recombines TRBV19 with TRBJ2-7, with 9 bases identical to TRBD1. The junction had 5 bases not matched to a gene; V was cut back by 9 bases and J by 2 bases. In germline, CDR1 is LNHDA, CDR2 SQIVND (reference sequence). The CDR3 length is 13 residues. CDR3 DNA sequence: TGTGCCAGCGCCCGGGACAGGGCCTACGAGCAGTACTTC. Protein sequence: CASARDRAYEQYF.

The chain uses TRBV2 and TRBJ2-1, with a tentative D call TRBD1 (6 bases). Germline V gene sequence: CDR1 SNHLY, CDR2 FYNNEI. V lost 5 bases and J lost 2, with 13 bases in between. The CDR3 has 15 amino acids. The CDR3 DNA reads as TGTGCCAGCAGTAGTTACAGGGTTACCTACAATGAGCAGTTCTTC. It encodes CASSSYRVTYNEQFF.

About this clone itself: Relative to the germline gene, one junction end is altered; a read error may explain this. This rearrangement joins TRBV7-2 to TRBJ1-2; D gene uncertain. The CDR3 totals 14 residues. Germline values: CDR1 SGHTA, CDR2 FQGNSA. The chain's CDR3 is CASSLSSADYGYTF. The CDR3 DNA sequence: TGTGCCAGCAGCTTAAGTTCGGCAGACTATGGTTACACCTTC. Supplemented by reference TRBV7-2 and TRBJ1-2, the full variable domain reads GAGVSQSPSNKVTEKGKDVELRCDPISGHTALYWYRQSLGQGLEFLIYFQGNSAPDKSGLPSDRFSAERTGGSVSTLTIQRTQQEDSAVYLCASSLSSADYGYTFGSGTRLTVV.